This T cell receptor (beta chain) was observed in a study of T-cell reconstitution after alpha-beta-depleted transplantation in children. Library preparation (for TCRbeta) was performed with unique molecular identifiers. TCRdb redid the calling of the PCR reads with MiXCR, one entry per CDR3 protein. The sample includes approximately 800,000 distinct CDR3 sequences, roughly 15% of them seen just once. Details on this clonotype: Its antigen is currently unknown.

Trimming pared 5 bases from V and 5 bases from J, leaving 12 bases between. This CDR3 has 14 amino acids. In germline, CDR1 is MNHNS, CDR2 SASEGT. Overall study findings and caveats: Some patients owed their high day-60 TCRbeta diversity to surviving recipient T cells and thymic progenitors. Newly made T cells mostly supplied T-cell counts and diversity one year after transplant. Alpha-beta T cells present about two months after transplant were reported to originate from several hundred expanded graft clones.

Specimen: PBMCs, mostly from graft donor cells, collected 360 days after TCRalphabeta/CD19-depleted stem cell transplant. This TCR was sampled from a male patient younger than 18 who had a stem cell transplant for acute lymphoblastic leukemia, so the T cells may come from the graft donor. The gene calls are TRBV6-1 and TRBJ2-2; D may be TRBD2 (5 bases). CDR3 coding DNA: TGTGCCAGCAGTCGGCTAGCTGCAACCGGGGAGCTGTTTTTT. Amino acid sequence: CASSRLAATGELFF.